Detailed here is one T cell receptor beta chain. A read error may be the cause here, since a much bigger clone is one base away. Germline CDR1 SGHNT, CDR2 YENEEA. The CDR3 length is 13 residues. The sample's time point: newly diagnosed GD, antithyroid drugs for less than 3 months. Scientists built the TCR library using RNA that was extracted from PBMCs. The source of the sample is a study of regulatory T cells in long-lasting Graves disease. Combining iRepertoire HTBI primers with Arm-PCR of CDR3 regions, the authors built TCR beta libraries. In the authors' methods: Segment identification across samples yielded 55 to 65 TRBV and roughly 15 TRBJ segments. TCRdb reprocessed the multiplex PCR reads with MiXCR, giving one entry per CDR3 protein. For this entry, the V and J calls and clone size follow TCRdb and not the study's own pipeline. The data show about 620,000 distinct CDR3 sequences, approximately 15% seen once.

This same sample was also taken into another study, of T cells in Graves' hyperthyroidism and ophthalmopathy. From that study: The patients, who ranged from 18 to 65 in age, presented with newly diagnosed hyperthyroidism lasting under 2 months.

This rearrangement joins TRBV11-3 to TRBJ1-1; unclear D gene. The sample was peripheral blood mononuclear cells (PBMCs), taken at new diagnosis, from a patient treated with antithyroid drugs. The sequence derives from a woman aged 25 to 45 with Graves disease. In nucleotides, the CDR3 is TGTGCCAGCAGCTTCGAGAAGAACACTAAAGCTTTCTTT. Residues: CASSFEKNTKAFF.